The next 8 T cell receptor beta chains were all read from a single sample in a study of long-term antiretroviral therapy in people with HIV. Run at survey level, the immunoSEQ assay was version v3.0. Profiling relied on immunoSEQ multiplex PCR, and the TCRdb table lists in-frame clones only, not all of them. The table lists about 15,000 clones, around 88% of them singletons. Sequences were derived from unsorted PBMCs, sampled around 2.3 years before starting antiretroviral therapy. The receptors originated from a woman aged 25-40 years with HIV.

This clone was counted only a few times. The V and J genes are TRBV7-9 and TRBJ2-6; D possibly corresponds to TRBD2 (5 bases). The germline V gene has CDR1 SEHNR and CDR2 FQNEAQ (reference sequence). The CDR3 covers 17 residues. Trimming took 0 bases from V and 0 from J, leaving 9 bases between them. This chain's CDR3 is CASSLAEGSSGANVLTF. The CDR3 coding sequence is TGTGCCAGCAGCTTAGCAGAGGGTTCCTCTGGGGCCAACGTCCTGACTTTC. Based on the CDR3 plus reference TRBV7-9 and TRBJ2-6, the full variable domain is DTGVSQNPRHKITKRGQNVTFRCDPISEHNRLYWYRQTLGQGPEFLTYFQNEAQLEKSRLLSDRFSAERPKGSFSTLEIQRTEQGDSAMYLCASSLAEGSSGANVLTFGAGSRLTVL.

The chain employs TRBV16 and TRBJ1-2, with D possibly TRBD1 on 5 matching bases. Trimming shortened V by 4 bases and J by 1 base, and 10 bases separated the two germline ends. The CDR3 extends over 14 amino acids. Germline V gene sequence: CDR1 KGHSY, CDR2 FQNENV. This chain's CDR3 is CASSPRQGNYGYTF. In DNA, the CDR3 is TGTGCCAGCAGCCCCCGGCAGGGTAACTATGGCTACACCTTC.

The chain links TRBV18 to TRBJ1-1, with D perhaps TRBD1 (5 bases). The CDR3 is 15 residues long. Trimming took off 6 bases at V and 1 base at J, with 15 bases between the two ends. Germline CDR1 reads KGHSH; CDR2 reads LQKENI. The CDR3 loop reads CASSVGGTSNTEAFF. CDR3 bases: TGTGCCAGCTCCGTGGGCGGGACGTCGAACACTGAAGCTTTCTTT.

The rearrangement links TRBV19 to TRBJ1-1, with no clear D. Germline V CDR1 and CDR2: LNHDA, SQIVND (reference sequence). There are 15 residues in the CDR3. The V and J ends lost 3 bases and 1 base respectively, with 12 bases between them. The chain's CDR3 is CASSILGIENTEAFF. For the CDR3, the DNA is TGTGCCAGTAGTATTCTCGGTATAGAGAACACTGAAGCTTTCTTT.

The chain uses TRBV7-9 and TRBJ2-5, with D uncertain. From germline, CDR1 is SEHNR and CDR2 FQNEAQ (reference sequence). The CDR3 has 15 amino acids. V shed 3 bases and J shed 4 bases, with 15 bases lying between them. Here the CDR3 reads CASSLELGDRETQYF. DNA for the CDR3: TGTGCCAGCAGCTTGGAGCTCGGAGATCGAGAGACCCAGTACTTC.

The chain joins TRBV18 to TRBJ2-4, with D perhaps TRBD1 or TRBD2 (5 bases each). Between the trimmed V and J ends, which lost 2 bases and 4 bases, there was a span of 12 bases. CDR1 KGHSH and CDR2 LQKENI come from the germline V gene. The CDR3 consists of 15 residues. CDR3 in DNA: TGTGCCAGCTCACCAACCGGGGCTCCTAAAAACATTCAGTACTTC. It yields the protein CASSPTGAPKNIQYF.

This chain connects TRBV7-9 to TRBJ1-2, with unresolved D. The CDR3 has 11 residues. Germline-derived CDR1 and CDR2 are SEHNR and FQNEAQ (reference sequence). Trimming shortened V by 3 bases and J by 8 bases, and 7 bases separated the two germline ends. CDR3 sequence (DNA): TGTGCCAGCAGCTTGGCTCTAGGCTACACCTTC. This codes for CASSLALGYTF.

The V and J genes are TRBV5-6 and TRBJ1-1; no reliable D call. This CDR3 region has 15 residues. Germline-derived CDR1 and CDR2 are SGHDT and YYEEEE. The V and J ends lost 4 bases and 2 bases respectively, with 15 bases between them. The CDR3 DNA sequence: TGTGCCAGCAGCGGACCCGTTGACACCAACACTGAAGCTTTCTTT. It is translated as CASSGPVDTNTEAFF.